This TCR beta chain stems from a study of blood T cells in healthy people across ages. Findings and limits, study-wide: A strong correlation was found between TCR beta diversity and the percentage of naive T cells. Among T cells, TCR beta diversity per million cells dropped roughly linearly as age rose.

CDR1 MGHDK and CDR2 SYGVNS come from the germline V gene. The CDR3 runs to 14 residues. The germline V and J ends were trimmed by 6 bases and 2 bases, with 13 bases remaining between them. This clonotype was seen a few times. The antigen is unknown. A J-beta primer mix and a sample-barcoded 5' primer were used in a second PCR of about 7 to 12 cycles. Every molecule of cDNA carried a tag from a template-switch adaptor with 12 random nucleotides. TCRdb processed the 5' RACE reads anew with MiXCR; each CDR3 protein has one entry. The repertoire holds 1.5 million to 2 million distinct CDR3 sequences, with approximately 28% as singletons.

The sequence derives from a woman under 40 in good health. V gene TRBV25-1 combines with J gene TRBJ2-5, with D hard to call. The source material was blood. DNA of the CDR3: TGTGCCAGCAGCATTGGTAAACATCAAGAGACCCAGTACTTC. The encoded protein is CASSIGKHQETQYF.